The present T cell receptor beta chain was sequenced within a study of CD8 T cells in ankylosing spondylitis. General study results and limits: Characteristic of ankylosing spondylitis blood, it appeared, was a TCR beta motif comprising several highly homologous variants. As reported, disease-linked clones showed significant enrichment in matched ankylosing spondylitis synovial fluid. Disease-linked clones displayed a CD8+ phenotype and appeared relatively rarely in peripheral blood.

CDR3 length: 17 residues. Germline values: CDR1 DFQATT, CDR2 SNEGSKA (reference sequence). Trimming left V 1 base short and J 0 bases short, with 13 bases between. A few counts support this clonotype. Its matching antigen is unknown. The TCR beta libraries were generated through quantitative 5'-RACE incorporating molecular barcodes. MiXCR was run by TCRdb on the 5' RACE reads, yielding one entry per CDR3 protein. This table has 350,000 or so distinct CDR3 sequences, 8% appearing once. The TCR comes from a male donor with ankylosing spondylitis. Sample: blood, either unsorted or a sorted T cell fraction (not recorded which). The chain combines TRBV20-1 with TRBJ2-6, with D possibly being TRBD1 or TRBD2 (5 bases each). CDR3 sequence: CSARVTLGVSGANVLTF. CDR3 sequence (DNA): TGCAGTGCTAGAGTCACTCTGGGGGTCTCTGGGGCCAACGTCCTGACTTTC.